The sequence of this T cell receptor beta chain was determined in a study of control samples from healthy donors and cancer patients (TCRdb year 2020). For this clone: This clone's antigen is unknown. There are no base qualities to consult, and no much larger clone falls within one base.

Libraries were made using the immunoSEQ multiplex PCR assay. Sourced from immuneACCESS, this table was stored by TCRdb with only in-frame sequences that have V and J called. A share of the clones is absent; for the studies checked, an unresolved V gene accounts for under half, and the remainder has no known explanation. In all, the sample holds 400,000 to 500,000 clones, and approximately 92% of those were seen once. Clones ranked in the top ten supply more than 6% of the sample. V is cut back by 0 bases and J by 5 bases, with 4 bases in the junction unmatched. For CDR1 and CDR2, the germline V gene (reference sequence) lists LNHNV and YYDKDF. The CDR3 runs 15 residues from the cysteine to the phenylalanine. The DNA shown is the 45-base CDR3, in frame from base 1.

The chain was built from TRBV15 and TRBJ2-5; 9 bases in the junction line up with TRBD1. The TCR comes from a middle-aged man with head and neck cancer. The sample consisted of PBMCs. In nucleotide form, the sequence is TGTGCCACCAGCAGAGATGACAGGGGGACGGAGACCCAGTACTTC. This yields the protein CATSRDDRGTETQYF. When the CDR3 is completed using the reference TRBV15 and TRBJ2-5 genes on either side, the full variable domain is DAMVIQNPRYQVTQFGKPVTLSCSQTLNHNVMYWYQQKSSQAPKLLFHYYDKDFNNEADTPDNFQSRRPNTSFCFLDIRSPGLGDTAMYLCATSRDDRGTETQYFGPGTRLLVL.